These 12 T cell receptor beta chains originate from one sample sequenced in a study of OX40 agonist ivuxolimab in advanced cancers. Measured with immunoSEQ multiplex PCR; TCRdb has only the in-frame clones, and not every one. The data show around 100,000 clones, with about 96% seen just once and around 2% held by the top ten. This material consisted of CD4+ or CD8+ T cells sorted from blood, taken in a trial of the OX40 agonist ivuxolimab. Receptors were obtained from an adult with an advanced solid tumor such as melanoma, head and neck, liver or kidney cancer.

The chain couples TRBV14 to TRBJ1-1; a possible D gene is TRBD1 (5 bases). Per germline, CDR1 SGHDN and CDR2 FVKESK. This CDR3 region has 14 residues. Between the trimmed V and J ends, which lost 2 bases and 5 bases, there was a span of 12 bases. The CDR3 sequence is CASSQSWGGTEAFF. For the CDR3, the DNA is TGTGCCAGCAGCCAATCGTGGGGGGGGACTGAAGCTTTCTTT.

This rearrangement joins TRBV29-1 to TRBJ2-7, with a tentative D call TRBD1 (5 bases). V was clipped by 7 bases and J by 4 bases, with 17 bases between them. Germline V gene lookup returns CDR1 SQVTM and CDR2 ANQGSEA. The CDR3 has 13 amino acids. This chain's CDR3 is CSADSATEYEQYF. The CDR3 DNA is TGCAGCGCAGACAGCGCCACCGAGTACGAGCAGTACTTC.

As DNA, the CDR3 is TGTGCCAGCAGCCCGCACGGGCAGGGGCTGTTTTTT. Protein sequence: CASSPHGQGLFF. The genes are TRBV7-9 and TRBJ1-4; D may be TRBD1 (6 bases). Trimming pared 5 bases from V and 14 bases from J, leaving 15 bases between. CDR1 is SEHNR, CDR2 FQNEAQ, per germline (reference sequence). The CDR3 has 12 residues.

The CDR3 DNA reads as TGTGCCACTGCGCAGGGGCCCGGAAACACCATATATTTT. This encodes CATAQGPGNTIYF. The V and J genes are TRBV28 and TRBJ1-3; tentatively, D is TRBD1 (6 bases). Germline V gene sequence: CDR1 MDHEN, CDR2 SYDVKM. Trimming left V 10 bases short and J 4 bases short, with 14 bases between. The CDR3 consists of 13 residues. The full variable domain, completed using reference TRBV28 and TRBJ1-3, is DVKVTQSSRYLVKRTGEKVFLECVQDMDHENMFWYRQDPGLGLRLIYFSYDVKMKEKGDIPEGYSVSREKKERFSLILESASTNQTSMYLCATAQGPGNTIYFGEGSWLTVV.

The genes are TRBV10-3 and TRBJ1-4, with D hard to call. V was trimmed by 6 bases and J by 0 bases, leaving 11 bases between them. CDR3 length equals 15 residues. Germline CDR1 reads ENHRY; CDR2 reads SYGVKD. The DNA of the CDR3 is TGTGCCATCAGGGGCGGGGATACAACTAATGAAAAACTGTTTTTT. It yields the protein CAIRGGDTTNEKLFF.

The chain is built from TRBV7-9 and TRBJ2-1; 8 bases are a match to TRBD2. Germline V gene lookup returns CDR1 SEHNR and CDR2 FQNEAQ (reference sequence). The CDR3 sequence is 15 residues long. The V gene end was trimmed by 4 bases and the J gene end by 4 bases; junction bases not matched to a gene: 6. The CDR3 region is CASSSPREAYNEQFF. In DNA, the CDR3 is TGTGCCAGCAGCTCCCCGCGGGAGGCTTACAATGAGCAGTTCTTC.

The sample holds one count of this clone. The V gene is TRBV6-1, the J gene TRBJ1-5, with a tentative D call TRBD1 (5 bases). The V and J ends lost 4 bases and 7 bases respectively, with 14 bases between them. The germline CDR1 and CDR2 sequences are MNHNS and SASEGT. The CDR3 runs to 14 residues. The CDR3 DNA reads TGTGCCAGCAGTGGGGGGGACCGGGTACAGCCCCAGCATTTT. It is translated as CASSGGDRVQPQHF.

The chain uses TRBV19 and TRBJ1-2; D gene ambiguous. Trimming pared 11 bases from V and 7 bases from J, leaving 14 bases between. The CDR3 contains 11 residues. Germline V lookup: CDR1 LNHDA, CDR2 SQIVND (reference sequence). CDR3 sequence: CAASSGRGYTF. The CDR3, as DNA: TGTGCCGCAAGTAGCGGGCGTGGCTACACCTTC.

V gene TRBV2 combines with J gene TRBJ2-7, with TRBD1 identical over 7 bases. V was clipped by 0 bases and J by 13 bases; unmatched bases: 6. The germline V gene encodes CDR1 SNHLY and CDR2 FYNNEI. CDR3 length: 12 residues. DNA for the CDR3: TGTGCCAGCAGTGAAGCGCCTGACAGGGTCTACTTC. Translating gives CASSEAPDRVYF.

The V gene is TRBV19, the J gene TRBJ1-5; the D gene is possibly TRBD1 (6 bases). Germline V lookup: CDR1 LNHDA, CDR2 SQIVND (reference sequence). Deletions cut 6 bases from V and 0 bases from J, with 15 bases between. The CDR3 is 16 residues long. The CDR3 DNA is TGTGCCAGTAGGGGGACACAGGAGTATAGCAATCAGCCCCAGCATTTT. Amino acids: CASRGTQEYSNQPQHF.

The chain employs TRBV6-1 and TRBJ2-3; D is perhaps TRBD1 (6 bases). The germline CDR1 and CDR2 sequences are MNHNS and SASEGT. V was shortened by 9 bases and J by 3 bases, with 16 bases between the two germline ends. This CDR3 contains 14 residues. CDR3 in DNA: TGTGCCAGTATGACAGGAGCTAGGACAGATACGCAGTATTTT. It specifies CASMTGARTDTQYF.

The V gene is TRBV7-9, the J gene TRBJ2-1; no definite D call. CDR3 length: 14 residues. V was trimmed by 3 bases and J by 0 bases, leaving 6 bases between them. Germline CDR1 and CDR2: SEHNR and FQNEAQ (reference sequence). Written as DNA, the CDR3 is TGTGCCAGCAGCTTGGGTCTCTCCTACAATGAGCAGTTCTTC. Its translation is CASSLGLSYNEQFF.